The rows below give T cell receptor beta chains drawn from one sample of a study of cytomegalovirus exposure and HLA in healthy donors. Clones were read by immunoSEQ multiplex PCR, and TCRdb kept only the in-frame ones, dropping some. This table has 120,000 to 150,000 clones, roughly 65% appearing once. The sequenced sample was PBMCs. The receptors derive from a man aged 60 to 69 in good health and CMV-seronegative. CDR3s include the opening cysteine and the closing phenylalanine or tryptophan. A D gene is named only where the DNA matches it firmly. Clone sizes are given selectively: once, few, many, or a class where the clone is expanded.

clone_size j_call v_call d_call cdr3_aa cdr3_nt
- TRBJ2-2 TRBV15 - CATSRDWSRSDTGELFF TGTGCCACCAGCAGAGATTGGTCCCGTTCGGACACCGGGGAGCTGTTTTTT
- TRBJ1-1 TRBV6-5 - CASRQPGAPEAFF TGTGCCAGCAGACAGCCCGGCGCACCTGAAGCTTTCTTT
few TRBJ2-3 TRBV7-9 TRBD2 CASSSSGTRTDTQYF TGTGCCAGCAGCTCTAGCGGGACCCGGACAGATACGCAGTATTTT
- TRBJ2-3 TRBV4-1 TRBD2 CASSQDEAGEGTQYF TGCGCCAGCAGCCAAGATGAAGCGGGAGAGGGTACGCAGTATTTT
- TRBJ2-4 TRBV7-6 TRBD2 CASSPGVTSGRTLNIQYF TGTGCCAGCAGCCCAGGCGTTACTAGCGGGAGAACTTTGAACATTCAGTACTTC
- TRBJ2-1 TRBV11-2 TRBD2 CASSLVGTSQGGGEQFF TGTGCCAGCAGCTTAGTCGGGACTAGCCAGGGGGGAGGTGAGCAGTTCTTC
once TRBJ1-5 TRBV5-5 TRBD1 CASSLALTGGTQPQHF TGTGCCAGCAGCTTAGCGTTGACAGGGGGCACTCAGCCCCAGCATTTT
- TRBJ1-5 TRBV6-1 TRBD1 CASSVNRGLTGQPQHF TGTGCCAGCAGTGTAAACAGGGGGCTAACGGGGCAGCCCCAGCATTTT
- TRBJ2-3 TRBV7-3 TRBD2 CASSPGLGTQYF TGTGCCAGCAGCCCGGGACTAGGAACGCAGTATTTT
- TRBJ2-7 TRBV9 TRBD2 CASSVDGRDYEQYF TGTGCCAGCAGCGTAGACGGGAGGGACTACGAGCAGTACTTC
- TRBJ1-5 TRBV29-1 TRBD1 CSVTGGGGQPQHF TGCAGCGTAACAGGGGGCGGGGGTCAGCCCCAGCATTTT
- TRBJ2-5 TRBV15 TRBD2 CATSRGGTGTSQETQYF TGTGCCACCAGCAGAGGGGGGACCGGGACTAGCCAAGAGACCCAGTACTTC
few TRBJ2-3 TRBV5-4 TRBD2 CASSLGGGPGDTQYF TGTGCCAGCAGCTTGGGGGGAGGGCCCGGGGATACGCAGTATTTT
few TRBJ1-1 TRBV10-3 - CASQGLNTEAFF TGTGCCTCGCAGGGGTTGAACACTGAAGCTTTCTTT
- TRBJ1-6 TRBV28 TRBD1 CASLTGGISPLHF TGTGCCAGCTTGACAGGGGGAATTTCACCCCTCCACTTT
- TRBJ2-3 TRBV5-6 TRBD1 CASSLRTGDTDTQYF TGTGCCAGCAGCTTACGGACAGGGGACACAGATACGCAGTATTTT
- TRBJ2-7 TRBV5-4 TRBD1 CASSPRTGGYEQYF TGTGCCAGCAGCCCTCGGACAGGGGGGTACGAGCAGTACTTC
- TRBJ2-1 TRBV29-1 TRBD1 CSVDGLQGAYNEQFF TGCAGCGTTGATGGACTCCAGGGGGCTTACAATGAGCAGTTCTTC
- TRBJ1-4 TRBV28 - CASSEGEEANEKLFF TGTGCCAGCAGTGAAGGCGAAGAGGCTAATGAAAAACTGTTTTTT
- TRBJ1-2 TRBV7-9 - CASSPPNYRVHGYTF TGTGCCAGCAGCCCTCCCAACTACAGGGTGCATGGCTACACCTTC
- TRBJ1-1 TRBV6-1 - CASREFQGTTEAFF TGTGCCAGCAGGGAGTTCCAGGGTACCACTGAAGCTTTCTTT
- TRBJ2-7 TRBV27 TRBD2 CATRRGGYEQYF TGTGCCACCCGACGGGGGGGCTACGAGCAGTACTTC
- TRBJ2-5 TRBV4-3 - CASSQEEGGDQETQYF TGCGCCAGCAGCCAAGAAGAGGGGGGGGACCAAGAGACCCAGTACTTC
- TRBJ1-4 TRBV30 TRBD1 CAWSAGGLGEKLFF TGTGCCTGGAGTGCAGGGGGCCTCGGTGAAAAACTGTTTTTT
- TRBJ2-7 TRBV14 - CASSPRVGVGEQYF TGTGCCAGCAGCCCGAGGGTCGGAGTGGGCGAGCAGTACTTC
- TRBJ2-7 TRBV4-1 - CASSQVEGTYEQYF TGCGCCAGCAGCCAAGTAGAGGGAACCTACGAGCAGTACTTC
- TRBJ1-2 TRBV5-4 TRBD1 CASSRMDRAYGYTF TGTGCCAGCAGCAGGATGGACAGGGCCTATGGCTACACCTTC
- TRBJ2-7 TRBV7-6 - CASSQTGLPAYEQYF TGTGCCAGCAGCCAAACAGGGTTGCCCGCCTACGAGCAGTACTTC
- TRBJ1-3 TRBV30 - CAWIQGSGNTIYF TGTGCCTGGATACAGGGTTCTGGAAACACCATATATTTT
- TRBJ2-1 TRBV28 TRBD1 CATTDRAYNEQFF TGTGCCACCACGGACAGGGCCTACAATGAGCAGTTCTTC
once TRBJ2-2 TRBV7-3 TRBD2 CASSPGLGTGELFF TGTGCCAGCAGCCCCGGACTAGGCACCGGGGAGCTGTTTTTT
- TRBJ2-3 TRBV4-1 - CASSQRSVAENTDTQYF TGCGCCAGCAGCCAAAGGTCGGTAGCGGAGAACACAGATACGCAGTATTTT
once TRBJ2-7 TRBV4-1 TRBD2 CASSPELSGRAYEQYF TGCGCCAGCAGCCCAGAACTTAGCGGGAGGGCCTACGAGCAGTACTTC
few TRBJ2-1 TRBV7-9 TRBD2 CASSTGRTSGRASYNEQFF TGTGCCAGCAGTACCGGACGGACCAGCGGGAGGGCATCCTACAATGAGCAGTTCTTC
- TRBJ2-7 TRBV28 - CASTRSGEQYF TGTGCCAGCACCCGGTCCGGCGAGCAGTACTTC
few TRBJ2-7 TRBV19 - CASTTTRFPYEQYF TGTGCCAGTACTACTACTCGCTTTCCCTACGAGCAGTACTTC
- TRBJ2-3 TRBV4-3 TRBD2 CASSQGLAGGRTDTQYF TGCGCCAGCAGCCAAGGCTTAGCGGGAGGGCGCACAGATACGCAGTATTTT
- TRBJ2-7 TRBV4-3 TRBD2 CASSRGAGVPYEQYF TGCGCCAGCAGCCGGGGAGCGGGAGTCCCCTACGAGCAGTACTTC